This TCR beta chain derives from a study of blood T cell repertoires in COVID-19. Profiled with immunoSEQ multiplex PCR; TCRdb holds only in-frame clones, not every one. The data show some 220,000 clones, 75% to 90% seen once. Germline CDR1 is MNHEY and CDR2 is SMNVEV (reference sequence). V shed 3 bases and J shed 7 bases, with 10 bases lying between them. This CDR3 is built from 13 residues. The chain combines TRBV27 with TRBJ2-1, with D maybe TRBD1 (5 bases). Source material: peripheral blood. The receptor's source is a woman between 65 and 79 years old with COVID-19, enrolled during active disease. The CDR3 nucleotides read TGTGCCAGCAGTTTCCTAGGGGAAAATGAGCAGTTCTTC. This translates into CASSFLGENEQFF.